This T cell receptor (beta chain) was obtained from a study of graft-versus-host responses after intestinal transplantation. Study overall: Tacrolimus and steroids were given for around three years to all recipients after anti-thymocyte globulin induction.

Produced via immunoSEQ multiplex PCR; TCRdb's table is partial and in-frame only. Of 96,000 or so clones in the sample, 80% to 95% were seen once. A note on this clone: Its antigen is currently unknown.

CDR1 is KGHSH and CDR2 is LQKENI in the germline V gene. The CDR3 length is 17 residues. This specimen was unstimulated CD4+ T cells sorted from spleen or lymph node cells, taken before intestinal transplant. The source is a human donor who received an intestinal transplant. The chain carries TRBV18 and TRBJ2-5; TRBD1 aligns across 7 bases. The DNA matches TRBJ2-7 better at its end, which makes the J call doubtful. The CDR3 DNA reads TGTGCCAGCTCACCAAGAGATGCAGGGGGAAGCTCCTACGAGCAGTACTTC. Protein product: CASSPRDAGGSSYEQYF.